Listed below are T cell receptor beta chains from one sample, sequenced in a study of T cells in Graves' hyperthyroidism and ophthalmopathy. TCRdb redid the calling of the multiplex PCR reads with MiXCR, one entry per CDR3 protein. The data show around 760,000 distinct CDR3 sequences, with about a third seen just once and less than 35% held by the top ten. Sample: blood. These TCRs come from a woman aged 35 to 49 with Graves' hyperthyroidism. CDR3s include the opening cysteine and the closing phenylalanine or tryptophan. D genes are given only for firm matches. Not all rows give a size; the values are once, few, many and, for expanded clones, a class.

abundance,d_gene,j_gene,v_gene,CDR3nt,CDR3aa
few,-,TRBJ2-2,TRBV29-1,TGCAGCGCCGGGCAGGGGTTTAACACCGGGGAGCTGTTTTTT,CSAGQGFNTGELFF
-,-,TRBJ1-3,TRBV7-9,TGTGCCAGCAGCCGTGGGTCAATACTAGACCACTCTGGAAACACCATATATTTT,CASSRGSILDHSGNTIYF
-,-,TRBJ1-1,TRBV7-6,TGTGCCAGCAGCTTTGCGGGTTACACTGAAGCTTTCTTT,CASSFAGYTEAFF
once,-,TRBJ2-3,TRBV7-2,TGTGCCAGCAGCTCAACAACCACAGATACGCAGTATTTT,CASSSTTTDTQYF
-,-,TRBJ1-2,TRBV5-6,TGTGCCAGCAGCCGGGGAATAGAGGGCTACACCTTC,CASSRGIEGYTF
-,TRBD2,TRBJ2-7,TRBV20-1,TGCAGTGCTAGAAAAACCGGGACTAGCGGGGGGGACGAGCAGTACTTC,CSARKTGTSGGDEQYF
once,TRBD1,TRBJ2-7,TRBV25-1,TGTGCCAGCAGTGAACCTCCGGGACAGGGGATTTTCTCCTCCTACGAGCAGTACTTC,CASSEPPGQGIFSSYEQYF
-,-,TRBJ1-1,TRBV29-1,TGCAGCGTTGAAGGGGTGGGGCCAACTGAAGCTTTCTTT,CSVEGVGPTEAFF
many,-,TRBJ1-6,TRBV20-1,TGCAGTGCTAGAGACCTAAAGGGGATGGGTTCACCCCTCCACTTT,CSARDLKGMGSPLHF
many,TRBD1,TRBJ2-5,TRBV7-2,TGTGCCAGCAGCCTCGTGGGGACAGGGGGAGAGACCCAGTACTTC,CASSLVGTGGETQYF
many,-,TRBJ2-7,TRBV12-3/TRBV12-4,TGTGCCAGCAGTTTCGTGGGGACCGAGCAGTACTTC,CASSFVGTEQYF
-,-,TRBJ2-2,TRBV10-2,TGCGCCAGCAGCCAAGAAGGGTGGTGGGGGAGCACCGGGGAGCTGTTTTTT,CASSQEGWWGSTGELFF
few,-,TRBJ2-5,TRBV12-3/TRBV12-4,TGTGCCAGCAGTTTGCAGGAGGGCAAAGAGACCCAGTACTTC,CASSLQEGKETQYF
-,TRBD1,TRBJ1-1,TRBV10-3,TGTGCCAGCAGTGCACAGGGGAACACTGAAGCTCTCTTT,CASSAQGNTEALF
many,-,TRBJ1-1,TRBV10-3,TGTGCCATCAGTGAGCCCTTCTCGGCAGGCAGGACTGAAGCTTTCTTT,CAISEPFSAGRTEAFF
many,-,TRBJ1-2,TRBV2,TGTGCCAGCAGTGAAGCGGCGGAGTACTATGGCTACACCTTC,CASSEAAEYYGYTF
few,-,TRBJ2-2,TRBV5-1,TGCGCCAGCAGCTTGGTTCCGTTCCCGAACACCGGGGAGCTGTTTTTT,CASSLVPFPNTGELFF
-,TRBD1,TRBJ2-7,TRBV3-1,TGTGCCAGCAGCCAAGGGGGGGACAGGAACAACGAGCAGTACTTC,CASSQGGDRNNEQYF
-,-,TRBJ1-5,TRBV20-1,TGCAGCGCTAGACAGACCCTTAGGGATCAGCCCCAGCATTTT,CSARQTLRDQPQHF
many,-,TRBJ1-1,TRBV10-1,TGCGCCAGCAGTGTAGCATCGAACACTGAAGCTTTCTTT,CASSVASNTEAFF
-,-,TRBJ1-6,TRBV19,TGTGCCAGTAGTATATGGCTCAGGAGGGAATACCATAATTCACCCCTCCACTTT,CASSIWLRREYHNSPLHF
few,-,TRBJ2-5,TRBV6-5,TGTGCCAGCAGTTACTCAGAGCCCGAGACCCAGTACTTC,CASSYSEPETQYF
many,TRBD1,TRBJ1-4,TRBV7-2,TGTGCCAGCAGCCCCAGGGACAGGGAAAAACTGTTTTTT,CASSPRDREKLFF
-,-,TRBJ1-4,TRBV10-3,TGTGCCTCCCGGGGAACGAGGCCTAATGAAAAACTGTTTTTT,CASRGTRPNEKLFF
few,-,TRBJ2-3,TRBV15,TGTGCCACGAAGAACAGGGAGGAGGATACGCAGTATTTT,CATKNREEDTQYF
many,-,TRBJ2-3,TRBV29-1,TGCAGCCTAAGACCCGGGGATACGCAGTATTTT,CSLRPGDTQYF
few,TRBD1,TRBJ2-7,TRBV6-6,TGTGCCAGCAGTTATTTTGAGGGGACAGGTGACGAGCAGTACTTC,CASSYFEGTGDEQYF
-,-,TRBJ2-7,TRBV25-1,TGTGCCAGCCAAGCCCCAGGACTTGGGTCCTACGAGCAGTACTTC,CASQAPGLGSYEQYF
many,-,TRBJ1-1,TRBV7-3,TGTGCCAGCAGCCTTTACGATCGGGCTGCTTTCTTT,CASSLYDRAAFF
-,-,TRBJ1-4,TRBV6-5,TGTGCCAGCAGTTACTCTCCGGGGACTAATGAAAAACTGTTTTTT,CASSYSPGTNEKLFF
many,TRBD1,TRBJ1-2,TRBV19,TGTGCCAGTAGTACACGACAGGGAAAGAACTATGGCTACACCTTC,CASSTRQGKNYGYTF
many,-,TRBJ1-1,TRBV12-3/TRBV12-4,TGTGCCAGCGGGAGCTCGGTTACTAAAGCTTTCTTT,CASGSSVTKAFF
-,TRBD1,TRBJ1-1,TRBV28,TGTGCCAGCATCCGGGACAGGAACACTGAAGCTTTCTTT,CASIRDRNTEAFF
few,-,TRBJ1-5,TRBV19,TGTGCCAGTTCGGGGGGGCCTCAGCCCCAGCATTTT,CASSGGPQPQHF